This T cell receptor (beta chain) is drawn from a study of T cell repertoires in cytomegalovirus infection. There are 14 residues in the CDR3. The germline V gene encodes CDR1 SNHLY and CDR2 FYNNEI. As concerns this clonotype: Its ends do not fully match the called genes, so a read error is possible.

TCRdb reprocessed the reads with MiXCR, giving one entry per CDR3 protein. The sample carries approximately 180,000 distinct CDR3 sequences, roughly a fifth recorded once. The clonotype originates from a human donor in good health (CMV status not recorded). Some clones in this sample may be carry-over from other donors' samples. What was sequenced was PBMCs. The V gene is TRBV2, the J gene TRBJ2-2; D possibly corresponds to TRBD1 (8 bases). CDR3 DNA sequence: TGTGCCACAACCCACAGGGGGGGGACGGGGGAGCTGTCTTTT. This gives the protein CATTHRGGTGELSF.